The next 10 T cell receptor beta chains were all read from a single sample in a study of response to subunit inactivated influenza vaccine. TCRdb recomputed calls from the RT-PCR reads with MiXCR, one row per CDR3 protein. In the table there are roughly 520,000 distinct CDR3 sequences, 25% of which are singletons. The sequenced sample was CD4+ T cells sorted from PBMCs, obtained less than 6 days after vaccination. Every receptor here comes from a man in his fifties who received an inactivated influenza vaccine.

The chain has TRBV5-6 and TRBJ1-1; 7 bases match TRBD1. The CDR3 totals 15 residues. CDR1 and CDR2 from the germline V gene are SGHDT and YYEEEE. The V and J ends lost 1 base and 5 bases, in that order; junction bases with no gene match: 8. CDR3 protein: CASSLQDREGTEAFF. CDR3 sequence (DNA): TGTGCCAGCAGCTTGCAAGACAGGGAAGGAACTGAAGCTTTCTTT.

J is TRBJ2-3 and V is TRBV9; no clear D. This CDR3 is 14 amino acids long. Germline values: CDR1 SGDLS, CDR2 YYNGEE. V shed 0 bases and J shed 4 bases, with 9 bases lying between them. The chain's CDR3 is CASSVGSGSDTQYF. CDR3 coding DNA: TGTGCCAGCAGCGTAGGTTCAGGCTCAGATACGCAGTATTTT. The variable domain in full, completed from reference TRBV9 and TRBJ2-3, reads DSGVTQTPKHLITATGQRVTLRCSPRSGDLSVYWYQQSLDQGLQFLIQYYNGEERAKGNILERFSAQQFPDLHSELNLSSLELGDSALYFCASSVGSGSDTQYFGPGTRLTVL.

The count of this clonotype is one. The J gene is TRBJ2-5, the V gene TRBV14, with TRBD2 as a possible D gene (6 bases). The V gene's germline CDR1 is SGHDN and CDR2 FVKESK. Deletions cut 1 base from V and 5 bases from J, with 17 bases between. The CDR3 totals 16 residues. The CDR3 sequence is CASSQARDFPQETQYF. CDR3 DNA: TGTGCCAGCAGCCAAGCCCGGGACTTCCCTCAGGAGACCCAGTACTTC.

This clonotype was seen a few times. The chain joins TRBV12-3 or TRBV12-4 to TRBJ1-6, with a weak D call TRBD1 (5 bases). Trimming took off 4 bases at V and 5 bases at J, with 15 bases between the two ends. The CDR3 is 16 residues long. The CDR3 nucleotides read TGTGCCAGCAGTTCCGATCTGGACACCAATAATTCACCCCTCCACTTT. This translates into CASSSDLDTNNSPLHF.

In the case of this clonotype: Germline and junction disagree at one end, which may indicate a read error. This chain connects TRBV11-2 to TRBJ2-7, with a weak D call TRBD2 (7 bases). The CDR3 contains 15 residues. Germline CDR1 reads SGHAT; CDR2 reads FQNNGV. The CDR3 region is CASSLEGGPLNEQYF. As DNA, the CDR3 is TGTGCCAGCAGCCTAGAGGGGGGGCCTCTGAACGAGCAGTACTTC.

The rearrangement links TRBV5-1 to TRBJ2-4; D unclear. From germline, CDR1 is SGHRS and CDR2 YFSETQ. CDR3 length: 13 residues. V lost 4 bases and J 6 bases, leaving 11 bases between the germline ends. CDR3 residues: CASSPEGGNIQYF. In DNA, the CDR3 is TGCGCCAGCAGCCCGGAAGGCGGAAACATTCAGTACTTC. Full variable domain (rest looked up from reference TRBV5-1 and TRBJ2-4): KAGVTQTPRYLIKTRGQQVTLSCSPISGHRSVSWYQQTPGQGLQFLFEYFSETQRNKGNFPGRFSGRQFSNSRSEMNVSTLELGDSALYLCASSPEGGNIQYFGAGTRLSVL.

This clonotype was seen a handful of times. This chain joins TRBV12-3 or TRBV12-4 and TRBJ1-5, with 9 bases aligning to TRBD1. V lost 5 bases and J lost 5; bases outside the gene matches: 7. The CDR3 consists of 15 residues. CDR3 bases: TGTGCCAGCAGTCGGACAGGGGAGGGTTATCAGCCCCAGCATTTT. Its translation is CASSRTGEGYQPQHF.

This chain uses TRBV7-2 with TRBJ1-6; no definite D call. CDR1 SGHTA and CDR2 FQGNSA come from the germline V gene. V dropped 4 bases and J dropped 10 bases, with 11 bases sitting between them. There are 13 residues in the CDR3. This chain's CDR3 is CASSSWRQSPLHF. The CDR3 nucleotides read TGTGCCAGCAGCTCCTGGAGGCAATCACCCCTCCACTTT.

The chain uses TRBV28 and TRBJ1-6, with 8 bases aligning to TRBD1. Losses at the gene ends were 3 bases for V and 10 bases for J; bases not matched to a gene: 2. Per germline, CDR1 MDHEN and CDR2 SYDVKM. The CDR3 runs 13 residues. The CDR3 sequence: CASSFTGGSPLHF. The CDR3 nucleotides are TGTGCCAGCAGTTTCACAGGGGGATCACCCCTCCACTTT.

The chain joins TRBV7-8 to TRBJ2-1, with TRBD2 matching 10 bases. With 4 bases clipped from V and 1 base from J, the junction kept 13 bases outside the gene matches. The CDR3 totals 19 residues. Per the germline V gene, CDR1 is SGHVS and CDR2 is FQNEAQ. In nucleotides, the CDR3 is TGTGCCAGCAGCTCGGGGGCTAGCGGGGGCCTCGGTTCCTACAATGAGCAGTTCTTC. This translates into CASSSGASGGLGSYNEQFF.